These T cell receptor beta chains were read from a single sample in a study of T cell responses to AZD1222 COVID-19 vaccine. Clones were read by immunoSEQ multiplex PCR, and TCRdb kept only the in-frame ones, dropping some. The repertoire holds about 110,000 clones, with 89% as singletons. Material: peripheral blood, obtained on day 0 of MenACWY control vaccination. The source is an adult in good health. CDR3s include the opening cysteine and the closing phenylalanine or tryptophan. D genes are given only for firm matches. Clone size is stated in some rows and not others, as once, few, many or a class when expanded.

cdr3_aa cdr3_nt j_call clone_size v_call d_call
CASSQPDTNQPQHF TGCGCCAGCAGCCAACCGGACACGAATCAGCCCCAGCATTTT TRBJ1-5 NA TRBV4-1 NA
CAHGQGRRNTIYF TGTGCTCACGGACAGGGTCGAAGAAACACCATATATTTT TRBJ1-3 NA TRBV30 TRBD1
CASSLRLAGGNEQFF TGTGCCAGCAGTTTAAGGTTAGCGGGGGGGAATGAGCAGTTCTTC TRBJ2-1 once TRBV28 TRBD2
CASSLDGGAAKNIQYF TGTGCCAGCAGCTTAGACGGGGGCGCAGCCAAAAACATTCAGTACTTC TRBJ2-4 NA TRBV7-2 NA
CASRGQGTQPQHF TGTGCCAGCAGGGGACAGGGGACTCAGCCCCAGCATTTT TRBJ1-5 NA TRBV6-5 TRBD1
CASSLSRTGLYEQYF TGCGCCAGCAGCTTGTCCCGGACAGGGCTCTACGAGCAGTACTTC TRBJ2-7 NA TRBV5-1 TRBD1
CASRRTGESTEAFF TGTGCCAGCAGACGGACAGGGGAGAGCACTGAAGCTTTCTTT TRBJ1-1 NA TRBV2 TRBD1
CASSPGGSNYGYTF TGTGCCAGCAGCCCCGGGGGATCTAACTATGGCTACACCTTC TRBJ1-2 once TRBV7-3 NA
CASSLAGGIGYTF TGTGCCAGCAGCTTGGCAGGGGGAATTGGCTACACCTTC TRBJ1-2 NA TRBV5-4 TRBD1
CAWSKGFGNTIYF TGTGCCTGGAGTAAAGGGTTTGGAAACACCATATATTTT TRBJ1-3 NA TRBV30 NA
CAWMDYNTGELFF TGTGCCTGGATGGACTACAACACCGGGGAGCTGTTTTTT TRBJ2-2 NA TRBV30 NA
CASSIQGAGQPQHF TGTGCCAGCAGCATACAGGGGGCCGGACAGCCCCAGCATTTT TRBJ1-5 NA TRBV5-4 TRBD1
CASSPTTNTEAFF TGTGCCAGCAGCCCGACCACGAACACTGAAGCTTTCTTT TRBJ1-1 NA TRBV7-9 NA